This T cell receptor beta chain comes out of a study of CD8+ T cells in alopecia areata. This clone was found a few times. The CDR3 loop spans 15 amino acids. The ends were cut back, 4 bases at V and 1 base at J, with 11 bases in the middle. Looked up from germline, CDR1 is SEHNR and CDR2 is FQNEAQ (reference sequence). Once RNA had been extracted, it was reverse transcribed into cDNA to act as the sequencing template. Here immunoSEQ multiplex PCR was the method, and the copy in TCRdb shows in-frame clones only, minus some. The data contain about 180,000 clones, roughly 46% of them seen just once; the ten biggest clones take up about 9.4%. Treatment denoted: oral pan-JAK inhibitor, 5-10 mg twice daily.

The input for sequencing was CD8+ T cells sorted from blood, taken between weeks 51 and 54, from a patient treated with tofacitinib. This clonotype was obtained from a human donor with alopecia areata. The rearrangement joins TRBV7-9 to TRBJ2-1, with D maybe TRBD1 (5 bases). The CDR3 protein is CASSSRQRSYNEQFF. CDR3 in DNA: TGTGCCAGCAGCTCTCGACAGCGATCCTACAATGAGCAGTTCTTC.